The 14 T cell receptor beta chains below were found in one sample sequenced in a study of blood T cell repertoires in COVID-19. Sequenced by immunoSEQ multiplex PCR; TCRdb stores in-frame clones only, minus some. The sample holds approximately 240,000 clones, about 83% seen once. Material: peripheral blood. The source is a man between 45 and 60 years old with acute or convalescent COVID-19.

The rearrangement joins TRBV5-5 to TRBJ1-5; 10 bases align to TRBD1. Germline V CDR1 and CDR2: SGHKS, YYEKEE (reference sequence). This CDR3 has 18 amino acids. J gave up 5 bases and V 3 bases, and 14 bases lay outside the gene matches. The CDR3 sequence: CASSSNRPGTGDYQPQHF. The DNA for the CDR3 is TGTGCCAGCAGCTCAAATAGACCCGGGACAGGGGACTATCAGCCCCAGCATTTT.

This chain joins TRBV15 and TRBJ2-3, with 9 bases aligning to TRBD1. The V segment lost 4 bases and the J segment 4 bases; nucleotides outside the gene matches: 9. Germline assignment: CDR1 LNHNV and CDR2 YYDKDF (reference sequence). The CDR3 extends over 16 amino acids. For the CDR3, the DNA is TGTGCCACCAGCAAAATTAGAACAGGGGGCGCAGATACGCAGTATTTT. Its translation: CATSKIRTGGADTQYF.

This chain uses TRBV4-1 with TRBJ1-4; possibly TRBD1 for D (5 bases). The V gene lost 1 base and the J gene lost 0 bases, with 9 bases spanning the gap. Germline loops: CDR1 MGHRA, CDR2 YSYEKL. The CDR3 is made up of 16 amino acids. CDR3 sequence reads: CASSQVGRATNEKLFF. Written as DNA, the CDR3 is TGCGCCAGCAGCCAAGTGGGCAGGGCAACTAATGAAAAACTGTTTTTT.

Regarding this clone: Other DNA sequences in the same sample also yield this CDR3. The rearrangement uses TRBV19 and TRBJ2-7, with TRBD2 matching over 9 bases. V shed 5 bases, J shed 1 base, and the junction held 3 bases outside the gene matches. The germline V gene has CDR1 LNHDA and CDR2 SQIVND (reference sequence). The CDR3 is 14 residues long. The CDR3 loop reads CASSLTSGSYEQYF. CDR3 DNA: TGTGCCAGTAGTTTGACTAGCGGATCCTACGAGCAGTACTTC.

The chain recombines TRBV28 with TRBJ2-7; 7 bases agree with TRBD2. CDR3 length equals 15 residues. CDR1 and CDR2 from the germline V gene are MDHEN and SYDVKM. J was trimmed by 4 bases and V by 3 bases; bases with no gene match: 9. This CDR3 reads CASSFGRENLYEQYF. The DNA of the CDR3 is TGTGCCAGCAGTTTTGGGCGGGAGAACCTATACGAGCAGTACTTC.

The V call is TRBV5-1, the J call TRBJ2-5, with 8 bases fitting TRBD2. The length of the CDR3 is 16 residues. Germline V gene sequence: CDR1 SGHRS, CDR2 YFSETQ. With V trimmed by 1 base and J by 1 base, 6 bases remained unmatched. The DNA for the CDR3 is TGCGCCAGCAGCTTGACTCCGGGAGGGGCCCAAGAGACCCAGTACTTC. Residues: CASSLTPGGAQETQYF.

Here the CDR3 DNA reads TGTGCCAGCAGTTTATGGGGCTCTCGAGTTGAGCAGTTCTTC. This encodes CASSLWGSRVEQFF. This chain connects TRBV27 to TRBJ2-1; D possibly corresponds to TRBD1 (5 bases). CDR1 MNHEY and CDR2 SMNVEV come from the germline V gene (reference sequence). The CDR3 length is 14 residues. Trimming stripped 1 base from V and 9 bases from J, with 13 bases between.

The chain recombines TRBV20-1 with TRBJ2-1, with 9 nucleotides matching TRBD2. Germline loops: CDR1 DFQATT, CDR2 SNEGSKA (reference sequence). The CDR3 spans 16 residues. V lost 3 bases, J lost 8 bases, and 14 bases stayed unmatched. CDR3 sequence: CSASETYSGGWDEQFF. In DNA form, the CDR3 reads TGCAGTGCTAGTGAGACTTATAGCGGGGGTTGGGATGAGCAGTTCTTC.

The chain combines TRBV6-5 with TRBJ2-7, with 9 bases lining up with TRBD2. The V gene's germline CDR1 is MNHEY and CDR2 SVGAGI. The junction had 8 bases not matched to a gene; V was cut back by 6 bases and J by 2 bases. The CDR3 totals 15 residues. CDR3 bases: TGTGCCAGCAGATTAGGGACTAGCCTTACCTACGAGCAGTACTTC. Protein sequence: CASRLGTSLTYEQYF.

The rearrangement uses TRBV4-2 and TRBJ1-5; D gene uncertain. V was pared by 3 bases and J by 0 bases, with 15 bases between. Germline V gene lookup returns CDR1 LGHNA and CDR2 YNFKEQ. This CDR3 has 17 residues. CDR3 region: CASSQTQRLPSNQPQHF. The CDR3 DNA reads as TGTGCCAGCAGCCAGACCCAAAGACTTCCTAGCAATCAGCCCCAGCATTTT.

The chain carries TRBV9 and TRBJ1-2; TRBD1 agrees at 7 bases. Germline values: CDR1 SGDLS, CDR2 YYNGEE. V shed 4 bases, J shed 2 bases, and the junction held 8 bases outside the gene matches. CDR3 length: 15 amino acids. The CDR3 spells CASSPGGQLNYGYTF. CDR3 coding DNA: TGTGCCAGCAGCCCAGGGGGACAGTTGAACTATGGCTACACCTTC.

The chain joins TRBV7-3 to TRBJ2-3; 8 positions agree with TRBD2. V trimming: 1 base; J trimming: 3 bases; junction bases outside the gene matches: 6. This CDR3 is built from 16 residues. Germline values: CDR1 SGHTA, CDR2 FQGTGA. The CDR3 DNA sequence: TGTGCCAGCAGCTTAATGGCGGGGGGCTCAACAGATACGCAGTATTTT. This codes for CASSLMAGGSTDTQYF.

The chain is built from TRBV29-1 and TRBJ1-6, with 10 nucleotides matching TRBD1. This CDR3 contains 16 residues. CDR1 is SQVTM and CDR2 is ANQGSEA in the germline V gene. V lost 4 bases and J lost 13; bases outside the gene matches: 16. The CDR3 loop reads CSVAGVPGDRGSPLHF. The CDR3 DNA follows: TGCAGCGTTGCTGGGGTGCCCGGGGACAGGGGATCGCCCCTCCACTTT.

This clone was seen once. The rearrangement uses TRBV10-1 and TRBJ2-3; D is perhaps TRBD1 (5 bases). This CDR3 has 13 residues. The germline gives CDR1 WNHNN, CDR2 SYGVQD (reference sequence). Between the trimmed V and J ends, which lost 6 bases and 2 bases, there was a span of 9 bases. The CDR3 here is CASSGHFTDTQYF. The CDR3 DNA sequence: TGCGCCAGCAGCGGACATTTCACAGATACGCAGTATTTT.